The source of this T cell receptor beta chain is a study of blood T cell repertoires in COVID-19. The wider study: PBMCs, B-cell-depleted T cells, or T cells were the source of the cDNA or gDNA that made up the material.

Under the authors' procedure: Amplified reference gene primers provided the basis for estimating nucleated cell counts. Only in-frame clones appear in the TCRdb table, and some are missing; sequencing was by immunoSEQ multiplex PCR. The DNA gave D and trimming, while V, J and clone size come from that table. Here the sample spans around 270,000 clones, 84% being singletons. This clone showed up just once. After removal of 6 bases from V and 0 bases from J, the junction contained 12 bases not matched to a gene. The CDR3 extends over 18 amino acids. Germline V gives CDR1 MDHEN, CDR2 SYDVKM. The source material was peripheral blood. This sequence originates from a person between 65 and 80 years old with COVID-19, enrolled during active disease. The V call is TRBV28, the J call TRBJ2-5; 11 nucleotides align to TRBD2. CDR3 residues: CASSLPGTSGTYQETQYF. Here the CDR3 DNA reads TGTGCCAGCAGCTTACCCGGGACTAGCGGAACGTACCAAGAGACCCAGTACTTC.